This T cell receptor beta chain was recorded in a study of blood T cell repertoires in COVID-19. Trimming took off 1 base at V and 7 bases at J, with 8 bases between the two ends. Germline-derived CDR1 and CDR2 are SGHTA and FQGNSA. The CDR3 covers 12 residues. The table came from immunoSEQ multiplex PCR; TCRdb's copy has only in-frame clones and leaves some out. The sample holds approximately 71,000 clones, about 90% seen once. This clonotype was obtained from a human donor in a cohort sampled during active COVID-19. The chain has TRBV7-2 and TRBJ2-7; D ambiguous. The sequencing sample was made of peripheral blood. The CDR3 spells CASSLVPSEQYF. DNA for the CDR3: TGTGCCAGCAGCTTAGTCCCTAGTGAGCAGTACTTC.